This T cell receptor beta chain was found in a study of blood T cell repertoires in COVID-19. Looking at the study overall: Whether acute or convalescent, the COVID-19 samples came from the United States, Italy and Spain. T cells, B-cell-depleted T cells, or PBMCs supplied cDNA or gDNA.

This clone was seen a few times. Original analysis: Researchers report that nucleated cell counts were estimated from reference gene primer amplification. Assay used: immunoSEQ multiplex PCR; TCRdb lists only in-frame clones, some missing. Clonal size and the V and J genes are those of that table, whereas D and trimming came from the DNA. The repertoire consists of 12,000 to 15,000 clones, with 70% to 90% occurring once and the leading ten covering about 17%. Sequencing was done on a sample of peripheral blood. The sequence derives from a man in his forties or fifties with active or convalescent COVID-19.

CDR3 DNA sequence: TGCGCCAGCAGTCTTAGTAGGGGGACAGGGTTCTACGAGCAGTACTTC. Translated, it gives CASSLSRGTGFYEQYF. The chain employs TRBV10-2 and TRBJ2-7; 9 bases match TRBD1. V dropped 5 bases and J dropped 3; count of bases not matched to a gene: 11. The CDR3 has 16 amino acids. Germline V gene lookup returns CDR1 WSHSY and CDR2 SAAADI.